The text below deals with one TCR beta chain. These data belong to a study of blood T cell repertoires in COVID-19. Study at large: Samples representing acute and convalescent COVID-19 were sourced from the United States, Italy and Spain. Sources were T cells, B-cell-depleted T cells, or PBMCs; the material itself was cDNA or gDNA.

Per the study methods: Researchers report that nucleated cell counts were estimated from reference gene primer amplification. TCRdb's copy holds only in-frame clones and misses some; the assay was immunoSEQ multiplex PCR. The DNA was the basis for D and trimming; V, J and clone size are from that table. The top ten clones hold around 17% of a sample with about 55,000 clones, roughly 85% of them seen once. CDR3 length equals 11 residues. V lost 6 bases to trimming and J lost 7 bases, with 9 bases between them. Sequencing was carried out using peripheral blood. This sequence originates from a human donor in a cohort sampled during active COVID-19. The chain recombines TRBV12-3 or TRBV12-4 with TRBJ2-5, with D tentatively TRBD2 (5 bases). This CDR3 is CASSTGRTQYF. CDR3 DNA sequence: TGTGCCAGCAGCACTGGGAGGACCCAGTACTTC.